The 31 T cell receptor beta chains below come from one sample, sequenced in a study of response to subunit inactivated influenza vaccine. One entry per CDR3 protein, called by TCRdb with MiXCR from the RT-PCR reads. The sample lists approximately 170,000 distinct CDR3 sequences, about an eighth occurring once. The sequenced sample was CD8+ T cells sorted from PBMCs, obtained less than 6 days after vaccination. The receptors stem from a man between 45 and 60 years old who received an inactivated influenza vaccine.

In this sample, this clonotype turned up a few times. The chain recombines TRBV4-2 with TRBJ2-3, with a weak D call TRBD1 (7 bases). V lost 0 bases, J lost 8 bases, and 9 bases lay in between. Germline CDR1 and CDR2: LGHNA and YNFKEQ. The CDR3 length is 13 residues. The CDR3 spells CASSQDQGGTQYF. Written as DNA, the CDR3 is TGTGCCAGCAGCCAAGATCAGGGGGGTACGCAGTATTTT.

This clonotype has at least ten counts. The J gene is TRBJ2-7, the V gene TRBV7-9; 9 bases match TRBD1. The V and J ends lost 10 bases and 3 bases, in that order; junction bases with no gene match: 4. The CDR3 extends over 12 amino acids. The germline V gene encodes CDR1 SEHNR and CDR2 FQNEAQ (reference sequence). The CDR3 coding sequence is TGTGCCACCGTGGACAGGGGCTACGAGCAGTACTTC. Translating it yields CATVDRGYEQYF.

This clonotype showed up just a few times. V is TRBV5-1 and J is TRBJ2-3, with TRBD1 matching over 10 bases. Trimming cost V 0 bases and J 3 bases; bases outside gene matches: 4. The CDR3 is made up of 16 amino acids. In germline, CDR1 is SGHRS, CDR2 YFSETQ. In DNA form, the CDR3 reads TGCGCCAGCAGCTTGGCAGACAGGGGGCGGACAGATACGCAGTATTTT. This gives the protein CASSLADRGRTDTQYF.

This clonotype was seen a handful of times. This chain connects TRBV12-3 or TRBV12-4 to TRBJ1-4; 7 nucleotides line up with TRBD1. This CDR3 comprises 15 residues. The ends lost 5 bases at V and 8 bases at J; junction bases unmatched: 11. CDR3 nucleotides: TGTGCCAGCAGTCCAGGGGGGGCTGAATCCGAAAAACTGTTTTTT. Protein sequence: CASSPGGAESEKLFF.

This clonotype turned up a few times. The CDR3 protein is CASRSWGQGGTEAFF. For the CDR3, the DNA is TGTGCCAGCAGATCATGGGGACAGGGAGGGACTGAAGCTTTCTTT. This chain uses TRBV12-3 or TRBV12-4 with TRBJ1-1; 9 nucleotides line up with TRBD1. The CDR3 spans 15 residues. Losses at the gene ends were 6 bases for V and 5 bases for J; bases not matched to a gene: 10.

The chain has TRBV20-1 and TRBJ2-7, with D maybe TRBD2 (6 bases). The CDR3 extends over 13 amino acids. V gave up 2 bases and J gave up 2 bases, with 10 bases separating them. The germline gives CDR1 DFQATT, CDR2 SNEGSKA (reference sequence). CDR3: CSARRWEAYEQYF. In DNA, the CDR3 is TGCAGTGCTAGACGGTGGGAGGCCTACGAGCAGTACTTC.

The chain has TRBV28 and TRBJ2-7, with a possible D match to TRBD1 (6 bases). From germline, CDR1 is MDHEN and CDR2 SYDVKM. Trimming left V 5 bases short and J 5 bases short, with 16 bases between. This CDR3 has 14 amino acids. The CDR3 reads CASSNPTGANEQYF. In DNA, the CDR3 is TGTGCCAGCAGTAACCCGACAGGAGCTAACGAGCAGTACTTC.

The V gene is TRBV28, the J gene TRBJ1-3, with D maybe TRBD1 (5 bases). Trimming left V 6 bases short and J 2 bases short, with 14 bases between. The germline V gene has CDR1 MDHEN and CDR2 SYDVKM. The CDR3 spans 15 residues. CDR3 residues: CASSLSGNTGNTIYF. CDR3 sequence (DNA): TGTGCCAGCAGCCTTTCAGGGAATACTGGAAACACCATATATTTT.

Here the CDR3 DNA reads TGTGCCAGCAGTTTATACCAGGGCCCTACCTACGAGCAGTACTTC. This codes for CASSLYQGPTYEQYF. The chain links TRBV28 to TRBJ2-7, with D perhaps TRBD1 (5 bases). V was trimmed by 1 base and J by 2 bases, leaving 12 bases between them. The CDR3 has 15 amino acids. From germline, CDR1 is MDHEN and CDR2 SYDVKM.

This clonotype was seen a few times. The rearrangement links TRBV25-1 to TRBJ2-7; 8 bases agree with TRBD2. This CDR3 contains 14 residues. The V gene end was trimmed by 7 bases and the J gene end by 2 bases; junction bases not matched to a gene: 7. Germline V lookup: CDR1 MGHDK, CDR2 SYGVNS. CDR3 nucleotide sequence: TGTGCCAGCACCTCGGGACTAGTTACCTACGAGCAGTACTTC. This translates into CASTSGLVTYEQYF.

There are a few counts of this clonotype. The chain is built from TRBV5-1 and TRBJ2-1; TRBD1 matches at 11 bases. The CDR3 loop spans 15 amino acids. J was trimmed by 9 bases and V by 0 bases; bases with no gene match: 5. Germline lookup yields CDR1 SGHRS and CDR2 YFSETQ. CDR3 sequence: CASSLGGTGGSEQFF. The CDR3 DNA follows: TGCGCCAGCAGCTTGGGCGGGACAGGGGGAAGTGAGCAGTTCTTC.

This clonotype has at least ten counts. The chain has TRBV28 and TRBJ2-1; 7 bases map to TRBD2. This CDR3 is 14 amino acids long. Looked up from germline, CDR1 is MDHEN and CDR2 is SYDVKM. The ends lost 5 bases at V and 5 bases at J; junction bases unmatched: 6. CDR3 protein: CASSPLAVNNEQFF. The CDR3 region has the DNA TGTGCCAGCAGTCCTCTAGCGGTAAACAATGAGCAGTTCTTC.

The rearrangement joins TRBV4-1 to TRBJ2-1, with D hard to call. Germline V lookup: CDR1 MGHRA, CDR2 YSYEKL. V lost 4 bases, J lost 7 bases, and 17 bases lay in between. The length of the CDR3 is 15 residues. CDR3 in amino acids: CASSLVVQPVNEQFF. The DNA for the CDR3 is TGCGCCAGCAGCCTGGTGGTACAGCCAGTGAATGAGCAGTTCTTC.

The chain links TRBV12-3 or TRBV12-4 to TRBJ2-6; tentative D call: TRBD2 (6 bases). The CDR3 extends over 15 amino acids. Trimming left V 7 bases short and J 3 bases short, with 13 bases between. The chain's CDR3 is CASTPGGLGANVLTF. In DNA, the CDR3 is TGTGCCAGCACCCCTGGAGGGCTTGGGGCCAACGTCCTGACTTTC.

This clonotype came up a few times. The V and J genes are TRBV5-6 and TRBJ2-7, with a tentative D call TRBD1 (5 bases). The V gene lost 2 bases and the J gene lost 5 bases, with 8 bases spanning the gap. Germline CDR1 reads SGHDT; CDR2 reads YYEEEE. The CDR3 sequence is 12 residues long. This CDR3 is CASSFLGDEQYF. CDR3 DNA sequence: TGTGCCAGCAGCTTTCTAGGGGACGAGCAGTACTTC.

In this sample, this clonotype turned up a few times. The V and J genes are TRBV20-1 and TRBJ2-1, with TRBD2 matching over 16 bases. The junction had 9 bases not matched to a gene; V was cut back by 6 bases and J by 7 bases. Germline CDR1 and CDR2: DFQATT and SNEGSKA (reference sequence). The CDR3 contains 16 residues. CDR3 in DNA: TGCAGTGCACCTCCGGGACTAGCGGGGGGGCGGAATGAGCAGTTCTTC. Its translation: CSAPPGLAGGRNEQFF.

In this sample, this clonotype turned up a few times. J is TRBJ2-3 and V is TRBV20-1; TRBD2 matches at 7 bases. V shed 3 bases and J 0 bases; nucleotides not matched to a gene: 6. The CDR3 runs to 15 residues. From germline, CDR1 is DFQATT and CDR2 SNEGSKA (reference sequence). The CDR3 here is CSASSSGFSTDTQYF. For the CDR3, the DNA is TGCAGTGCTAGCTCTAGCGGCTTTAGCACAGATACGCAGTATTTT.

The chain has TRBV25-1 and TRBJ1-6, with D hard to call. Trimming pared 6 bases from V and 7 bases from J, leaving 10 bases between. The length of the CDR3 is 13 residues. The germline CDR1 and CDR2 sequences are MGHDK and SYGVNS. The CDR3 region has the DNA TGTGCCAGCAGCCCGGTGAGGAATTCACCCCTCCACTTT. It specifies CASSPVRNSPLHF.

This clonotype was seen more than once but under ten times. The chain couples TRBV12-3 or TRBV12-4 to TRBJ2-7; 9 bases are a match to TRBD1. The length of the CDR3 is 13 residues. V was clipped by 5 bases and J by 2 bases; unmatched bases: 1. Here the CDR3 reads CASSNRGPYEQYF. CDR3 DNA sequence: TGTGCCAGCAGTAACAGGGGGCCCTACGAGCAGTACTTC.

The chain recombines TRBV30 with TRBJ1-1; D might be TRBD1 (5 bases). V dropped 1 base and J dropped 5 bases, with 8 bases sitting between them. Per the germline V gene, CDR1 is GTSNPN and CDR2 is SVGIG (reference sequence). This CDR3 contains 12 residues. The chain's CDR3 is CAWSAGRTEAFF. The DNA for the CDR3 is TGTGCCTGGAGTGCAGGGAGGACTGAAGCTTTCTTT.

The chain links TRBV7-8 to TRBJ2-1; 8 nucleotides align to TRBD2. Germline assignment: CDR1 SGHVS and CDR2 FQNEAQ. The V gene end was trimmed by 10 bases and the J gene end by 7 bases; junction bases not matched to a gene: 9. This CDR3 comprises 13 residues. CDR3 coding DNA: TGTGCCACCAGGAGCGGGAGTGGGAATGAGCAGTTCTTC. Protein sequence: CATRSGSGNEQFF.

This clonotype occurred many times. V is TRBV24-1 and J is TRBJ2-3, with 13 bases matching TRBD2. V trimming: 4 bases; J trimming: 4 bases; junction bases outside the gene matches: 7. This CDR3 contains 17 residues. Germline assignment: CDR1 KGHDR and CDR2 SFDVKD. The CDR3: CATSELGLAGKADTQYF. CDR3 in DNA: TGTGCCACCAGTGAACTGGGACTAGCGGGGAAAGCAGATACGCAGTATTTT.

The chain employs TRBV9 and TRBJ2-1; 10 bases map to TRBD2. Looked up from germline, CDR1 is SGDLS and CDR2 is YYNGEE. CDR3 length equals 15 residues. The V segment lost 2 bases and the J segment 5 bases; nucleotides outside the gene matches: 4. CDR3 nucleotides: TGTGCCAGCAGCGTGGCTAGCGGGAGAGACAATGAGCAGTTCTTC. Encoded protein: CASSVASGRDNEQFF.

This chain links TRBV20-1 with TRBJ2-5, with 14 bases aligning to TRBD2. The CDR3 is 15 amino acids. From germline, CDR1 is DFQATT and CDR2 SNEGSKA (reference sequence). The trim removed 6 bases at V and 4 bases at J, leaving 7 bases unmatched. The CDR3 here is CSAKTSGRAGETQYF. The CDR3 DNA follows: TGCAGTGCCAAGACTAGCGGGAGGGCCGGAGAGACCCAGTACTTC.

The table lists this clonotype with many counts. This chain uses TRBV6-5 with TRBJ2-7; 7 bases are a match to TRBD1. CDR1 MNHEY and CDR2 SVGAGI come from the germline V gene. The CDR3 contains 16 residues. J gave up 7 bases and V 2 bases, and 14 bases lay outside the gene matches. CDR3 protein: CASSYTDPGQSEEQYF. The CDR3 DNA is TGTGCCAGCAGTTACACGGACCCGGGACAGTCCGAAGAGCAGTACTTC.

This clonotype was detected a few times. This chain links TRBV20-1 with TRBJ2-3; D is unclear. This CDR3 contains 12 residues. CDR1 is DFQATT and CDR2 is SNEGSKA in the germline V gene (reference sequence). The V end was cut by 3 bases, the J end by 6 bases, with 10 bases between. CDR3 in DNA: TGCAGTGCTAGGCCGACATCCGATACGCAGTATTTT. The encoded protein is CSARPTSDTQYF.

J is TRBJ2-7 and V is TRBV7-2, with D possibly matching TRBD2 (6 bases). Germline V gene lookup returns CDR1 SGHTA and CDR2 FQGNSA. The CDR3 covers 14 residues. The V gene lost 5 bases and the J gene lost 1 base, with 12 bases spanning the gap. CDR3 region: CASSPSGPSYEQYF. As DNA, the CDR3 is TGTGCCAGCAGCCCCAGCGGGCCATCCTACGAGCAGTACTTC.

The chain links TRBV5-1 to TRBJ2-7; no clear D gene. V lost 4 bases, J lost 5 bases, and 10 bases lay in between. Germline assignment: CDR1 SGHRS and CDR2 YFSETQ. There are 12 residues in the CDR3. The CDR3 reads CASSGEAHEQYF. The CDR3 coding sequence is TGCGCCAGCAGCGGAGAGGCGCACGAGCAGTACTTC.

This clonotype was recorded a few times. This chain joins TRBV4-2 and TRBJ2-1; D unresolved. The CDR3 has 17 amino acids. Germline lookup yields CDR1 LGHNA and CDR2 YNFKEQ. The V gene lost 3 bases and the J gene lost 2 bases, with 17 bases spanning the gap. CDR3 in DNA: TGTGCCAGCAGCCAGTCGGCAGGCCGGTTGGCCTACAATGAGCAGTTCTTC. The encoded protein is CASSQSAGRLAYNEQFF.

The table lists this clonotype with a few counts. The rearrangement links TRBV11-2 to TRBJ2-7; the D is unclear. Trimming took 5 bases from V and 2 from J, leaving 7 bases between them. The CDR3 covers 12 residues. Per germline, CDR1 SGHAT and CDR2 FQNNGV. The DNA of the CDR3 is TGTGCCAGCAGCGGAGATGCCTACGAGCAGTACTTC. Translation gives CASSGDAYEQYF.

The rearrangement links TRBV12-3 or TRBV12-4 to TRBJ1-2; TRBD1 is a possible D gene (6 bases). The CDR3 consists of 13 residues. Trimming left V 3 bases short and J 8 bases short, with 13 bases between. The CDR3 loop reads CASSLDRRGGYTF. The CDR3 nucleotides are TGTGCCAGCAGTTTGGACAGAAGGGGAGGCTACACCTTC.